Below, 18 T cell receptor beta chains from the same sample are listed, as sequenced in a study of CD8+CD57+ T cells in acquired aplastic anemia. Genomic DNA constituted the template upon which TCR beta VDJ and CDR3 profiling was performed. Each CDR3 protein gets one entry after TCRdb re-called the reads with MiXCR. The sample shows 75,000 to 100,000 distinct CDR3 sequences, 55% to 70% of them seen only once. The authors sequenced patients whose flow cytometry had shown CD8+CD57+ cell expansion. What was sequenced was sorted CD4+, CD8+, or CD8+CD57+ T cells (not recorded which) from PBMCs. These receptors all come from a human donor with aplastic anemia.

This rearrangement joins TRBV7-2 to TRBJ2-7; 8 bases agree with TRBD2. The J segment lost 5 bases and the V segment lost 5 bases, leaving 11 bases of the junction unmatched. The CDR3 has 15 residues. CDR1 and CDR2 from the germline V gene are SGHTA and FQGNSA. For the CDR3, the DNA is TGTGCCAGCAGCGGACTAGCCTGGAGTGGCGACGAGCAGTACTTC. Its translation: CASSGLAWSGDEQYF.

V usage is TRBV29-1 and J usage is TRBJ2-1; D is possibly TRBD1 (6 bases). Trimming left V 2 bases short and J 10 bases short, with 18 bases between. CDR3 size: 14 residues. Per the germline V gene, CDR1 is SQVTM and CDR2 is ANQGSEA. The CDR3 DNA reads TGCAGCGTTGAATTAGTGGACAGACGGTACGAGCAGTTCTTC. Protein: CSVELVDRRYEQFF.

This chain uses TRBV7-9 with TRBJ1-5; D is undetermined. Trimming stripped 0 bases from V and 7 bases from J, with 7 bases between. Germline V gene lookup returns CDR1 SEHNR and CDR2 FQNEAQ (reference sequence). The CDR3 has 13 residues. The CDR3 is CASSLARDQPQHF. For the CDR3, the DNA is TGTGCCAGCAGCTTAGCCCGTGACCAGCCCCAGCATTTT.

This clonotype has a count of ten or more. The rearrangement uses TRBV6-1 and TRBJ2-1; 8 bases map to TRBD2. Trimming at V came to 7 bases and at J to 7 bases, leaving 6 bases not matched to a gene. CDR3 length: 13 residues. Germline CDR1 is MNHNS and CDR2 is SASEGT. CDR3 nucleotide sequence: TGTGCCAGCATGGTACGGGAGGGGAATGAGCAGTTCTTC. Amino acids: CASMVREGNEQFF.

The rearrangement links TRBV20-1 to TRBJ2-1; no clear D. CDR1 and CDR2 from the germline V gene are DFQATT and SNEGSKA (reference sequence). The CDR3 has 14 residues. V lost 0 bases and J 8 bases, leaving 14 bases between the germline ends. The DNA of the CDR3 is TGCAGTGCTAGAGATCCGGCTCTATTTTATGAGCAGTTCTTC. Its protein is CSARDPALFYEQFF.

This clonotype was detected only once. This chain links TRBV20-1 with TRBJ2-1; D unresolved. The CDR3 is 13 residues long. Between the trimmed V and J ends, which lost 5 bases and 3 bases, there was a span of 11 bases. Germline assignment: CDR1 DFQATT and CDR2 SNEGSKA (reference sequence). CDR3 in amino acids: CSASTPFYNEQFF. Here the CDR3 DNA reads TGCAGTGCTTCAACTCCTTTCTACAATGAGCAGTTCTTC.

The chain recombines TRBV11-2 with TRBJ2-3, with 12 bases identical to TRBD2. The germline CDR1 and CDR2 sequences are SGHAT and FQNNGV. The CDR3 length is 18 residues. V shed 5 bases, J shed 0 bases, and the junction held 9 bases outside the gene matches. CDR3 sequence reads: CASSETSGGATSTDTQYF. The CDR3, as DNA: TGTGCCAGCAGCGAGACTAGCGGGGGCGCAACTAGCACAGATACGCAGTATTTT.

This chain joins TRBV4-1 and TRBJ2-7; 9 positions match TRBD2. Germline V CDR1 and CDR2: MGHRA, YSYEKL. CDR3 length: 18 residues. V was clipped by 0 bases and J by 2 bases; unmatched bases: 11. For the CDR3, the DNA is TGCGCCAGCAGCCAAGAGGAGGTTAGCGGGGGCCTCCCCTACGAGCAGTACTTC. Translating it yields CASSQEEVSGGLPYEQYF.

The chain joins TRBV7-8 to TRBJ2-7; 11 bases are shared with TRBD1. This CDR3 spans 15 amino acids. Germline CDR1 reads SGHVS; CDR2 reads FQNEAQ. V lost 5 bases and J lost 4; bases outside the gene matches: 7. DNA for the CDR3: TGTGCCAGCAGCCTATCCGGGACAGGGGGTTACGAGCAGTACTTC. It translates to CASSLSGTGGYEQYF.

This clonotype was observed many times. V gene TRBV29-1 combines with J gene TRBJ2-3; possibly TRBD1 for D (5 bases). CDR3 length equals 14 residues. Germline assignment: CDR1 SQVTM and CDR2 ANQGSEA. V dropped 3 bases and J dropped 6 bases, with 16 bases sitting between them. CDR3 sequence (DNA): TGCAGCGTTGAGACCACACAGGATAGGGATACGCAGTATTTT. Protein sequence: CSVETTQDRDTQYF.

This chain links TRBV5-1 with TRBJ1-2; D is undetermined. The length of the CDR3 is 12 residues. V gave up 6 bases and J gave up 2 bases, with 8 bases separating them. In germline, CDR1 is SGHRS, CDR2 YFSETQ. For the CDR3, the DNA is TGCGCCAGCAATCGGGAGAACTATGGCTACACCTTC. Translating gives CASNRENYGYTF.

This chain connects TRBV2 to TRBJ1-1, with D uncertain. Trimming took off 8 bases at V and 0 bases at J, with 13 bases between the two ends. Per germline, CDR1 SNHLY and CDR2 FYNNEI. The CDR3 is 14 amino acids. The CDR3 spells CASGLRDMNTEAFF. The CDR3 DNA sequence: TGTGCCAGCGGCTTGAGAGATATGAACACTGAAGCTTTCTTT.

The rearrangement uses TRBV7-9 and TRBJ1-1, with TRBD1 matching 7 bases. CDR3 length: 15 residues. J was trimmed by 1 base and V by 4 bases; bases with no gene match: 6. Germline V CDR1 and CDR2: SEHNR, FQNEAQ (reference sequence). The chain's CDR3 is CASSYTGAENTEAFF. The DNA for the CDR3 is TGTGCCAGCAGCTATACAGGGGCAGAGAACACTGAAGCTTTCTTT.

This chain uses TRBV7-8 with TRBJ2-2; D is uncertain. Germline V gene lookup returns CDR1 SGHVS and CDR2 FQNEAQ. This CDR3 region has 13 residues. V lost 1 base and J 4 bases, leaving 4 bases between the germline ends. The CDR3 loop is CASSLGGTGELFF. The DNA of the CDR3 is TGTGCCAGCAGCTTAGGGGGCACCGGGGAGCTGTTTTTT.

This clonotype was detected a few times. The V call is TRBV20-1, the J call TRBJ2-3, with a possible D match to TRBD2 (5 bases). CDR3 length: 16 residues. Trimming removed 5 bases from V and 4 bases from J, with 22 bases in between. Germline V gives CDR1 DFQATT, CDR2 SNEGSKA (reference sequence). The CDR3 DNA sequence: TGCAGTGCTGCACGAGGAGTACGGGGTACCGCAGATACGCAGTATTTT. Protein product: CSAARGVRGTADTQYF.

This chain connects TRBV20-1 to TRBJ2-3; D ambiguous. Trimming removed 5 bases at V and 2 bases at J, with 11 bases between. Germline V lookup: CDR1 DFQATT, CDR2 SNEGSKA (reference sequence). The CDR3 covers 13 residues. The CDR3 region has the DNA TGCAGTGCTGTACCGGGTTACACAGATACGCAGTATTTT. Residues: CSAVPGYTDTQYF.

The rearrangement joins TRBV20-1 to TRBJ1-1, with D possibly matching TRBD1 (5 bases). There are 15 residues in the CDR3. Germline assignment: CDR1 DFQATT and CDR2 SNEGSKA (reference sequence). Deletions cut 3 bases from V and 4 bases from J, with 18 bases between. The CDR3 protein is CSARGGEGLGTEAFF. In DNA, the CDR3 is TGCAGTGCTAGGGGGGGGGAAGGGTTAGGCACTGAAGCTTTCTTT.

This clonotype appeared once. This chain connects TRBV7-9 to TRBJ2-7, with TRBD2 identical over 9 bases. This CDR3 spans 15 amino acids. The V gene end was trimmed by 6 bases and the J gene end by 3 bases; junction bases not matched to a gene: 9. Germline lookup yields CDR1 SEHNR and CDR2 FQNEAQ (reference sequence). The CDR3 protein is CASSLEASGDYEQYF. The CDR3 region has the DNA TGTGCCAGCAGTCTTGAGGCTAGCGGGGACTACGAGCAGTACTTC.